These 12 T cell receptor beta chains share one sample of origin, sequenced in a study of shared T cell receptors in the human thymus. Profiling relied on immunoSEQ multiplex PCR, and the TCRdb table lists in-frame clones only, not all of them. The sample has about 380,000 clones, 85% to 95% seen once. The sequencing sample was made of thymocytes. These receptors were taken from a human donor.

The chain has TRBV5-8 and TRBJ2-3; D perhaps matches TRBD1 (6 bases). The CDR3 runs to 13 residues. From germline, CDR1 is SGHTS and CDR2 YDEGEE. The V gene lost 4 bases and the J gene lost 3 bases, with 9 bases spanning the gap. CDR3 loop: CASSATGTDTQYF. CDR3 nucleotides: TGTGCCAGCAGCGCAACAGGGACAGATACGCAGTATTTT.

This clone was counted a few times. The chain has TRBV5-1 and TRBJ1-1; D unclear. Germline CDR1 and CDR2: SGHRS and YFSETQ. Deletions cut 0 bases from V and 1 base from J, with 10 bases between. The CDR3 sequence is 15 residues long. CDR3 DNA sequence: TGCGCCAGCAGCTTGGTGAAGTCCCAGAACACTGAAGCTTTCTTT. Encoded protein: CASSLVKSQNTEAFF.

Here the CDR3 DNA reads TGTGCCTGGCTTGGACAGGAGTGGGGGAACACTGAAGCTTTCTTT. Residues: CAWLGQEWGNTEAFF. This chain uses TRBV30 with TRBJ1-1, with 7 bases that match TRBD1. Trimming cost V 5 bases and J 1 base; bases outside gene matches: 10. CDR3 length: 15 amino acids. The germline gives CDR1 GTSNPN, CDR2 SVGIG (reference sequence).

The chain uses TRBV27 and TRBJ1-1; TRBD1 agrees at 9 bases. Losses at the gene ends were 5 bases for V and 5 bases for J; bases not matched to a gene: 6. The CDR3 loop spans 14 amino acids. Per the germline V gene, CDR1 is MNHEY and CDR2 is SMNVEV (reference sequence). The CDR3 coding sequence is TGTGCCAGCAGTCCACAGGGGGCGAGGACTGAAGCTTTCTTT. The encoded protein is CASSPQGARTEAFF.

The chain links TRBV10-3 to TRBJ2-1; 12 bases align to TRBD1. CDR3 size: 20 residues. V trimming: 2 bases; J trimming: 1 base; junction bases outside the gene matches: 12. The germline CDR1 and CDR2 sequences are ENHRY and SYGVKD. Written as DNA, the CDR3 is TGTGCCATCAGTGAGATACGCGGGACAGGGGGCGTCTTGTCCTACAATGAGCAGTTCTTC. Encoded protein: CAISEIRGTGGVLSYNEQFF.

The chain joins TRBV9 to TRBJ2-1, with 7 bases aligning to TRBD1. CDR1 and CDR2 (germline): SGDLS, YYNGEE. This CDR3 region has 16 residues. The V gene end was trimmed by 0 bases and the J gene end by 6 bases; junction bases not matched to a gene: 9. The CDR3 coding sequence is TGTGCCAGCAGCGTAGCTGTTAGGACAGGCCCCAATGAGCAGTTCTTC. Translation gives CASSVAVRTGPNEQFF.

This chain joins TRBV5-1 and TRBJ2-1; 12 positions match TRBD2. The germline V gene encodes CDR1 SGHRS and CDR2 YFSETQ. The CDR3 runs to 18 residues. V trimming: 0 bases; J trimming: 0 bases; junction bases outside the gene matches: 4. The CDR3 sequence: CASSLGLAGDRSYNEQFF. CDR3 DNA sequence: TGCGCCAGCAGCTTGGGACTAGCGGGAGACCGCTCCTACAATGAGCAGTTCTTC.

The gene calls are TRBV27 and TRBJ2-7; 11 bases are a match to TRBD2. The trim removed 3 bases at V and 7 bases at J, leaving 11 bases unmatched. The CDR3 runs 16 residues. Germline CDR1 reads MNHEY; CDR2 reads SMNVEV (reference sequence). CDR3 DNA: TGTGCCAGCAGTTTCGTAGCGGGAGGGCCCTCGGGGGAGCAGTACTTC. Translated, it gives CASSFVAGGPSGEQYF.

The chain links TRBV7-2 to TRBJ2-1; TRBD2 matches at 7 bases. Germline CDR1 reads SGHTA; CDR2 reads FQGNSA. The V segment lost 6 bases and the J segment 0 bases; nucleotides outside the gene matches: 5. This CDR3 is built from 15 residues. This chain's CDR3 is CASRSAGSSYNEQFF. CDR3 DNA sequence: TGTGCCAGCAGGTCAGCGGGGTCCTCCTACAATGAGCAGTTCTTC. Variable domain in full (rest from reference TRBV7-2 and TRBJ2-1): GAGVSQSPSNKVTEKGKDVELRCDPISGHTALYWYRQSLGQGLEFLIYFQGNSAPDKSGLPSDRFSAERTGGSVSTLTIQRTQQEDSAVYLCASRSAGSSYNEQFFGPGTRLTVL.

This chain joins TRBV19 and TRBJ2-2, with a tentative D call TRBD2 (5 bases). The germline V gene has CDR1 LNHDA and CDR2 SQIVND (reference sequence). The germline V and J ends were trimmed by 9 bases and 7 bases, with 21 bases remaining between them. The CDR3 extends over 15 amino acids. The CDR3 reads CASTWGDATGGELFF. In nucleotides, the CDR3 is TGTGCCAGCACGTGGGGAGACGCGACGGGCGGGGAGCTGTTTTTT.

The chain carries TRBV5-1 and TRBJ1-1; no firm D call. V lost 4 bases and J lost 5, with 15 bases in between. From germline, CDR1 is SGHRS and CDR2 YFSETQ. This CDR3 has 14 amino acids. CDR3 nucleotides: TGCGCCAGCAGCCCCCCCCGGGTCGGGACTGAAGCTTTCTTT. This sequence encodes CASSPPRVGTEAFF.

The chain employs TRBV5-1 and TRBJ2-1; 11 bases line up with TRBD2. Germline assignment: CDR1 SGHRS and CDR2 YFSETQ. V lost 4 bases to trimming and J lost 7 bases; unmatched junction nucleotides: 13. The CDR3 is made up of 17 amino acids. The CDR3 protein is CASSVGLAGYSPNEQFF. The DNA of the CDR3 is TGCGCCAGCAGCGTTGGACTAGCGGGCTACTCCCCAAATGAGCAGTTCTTC.